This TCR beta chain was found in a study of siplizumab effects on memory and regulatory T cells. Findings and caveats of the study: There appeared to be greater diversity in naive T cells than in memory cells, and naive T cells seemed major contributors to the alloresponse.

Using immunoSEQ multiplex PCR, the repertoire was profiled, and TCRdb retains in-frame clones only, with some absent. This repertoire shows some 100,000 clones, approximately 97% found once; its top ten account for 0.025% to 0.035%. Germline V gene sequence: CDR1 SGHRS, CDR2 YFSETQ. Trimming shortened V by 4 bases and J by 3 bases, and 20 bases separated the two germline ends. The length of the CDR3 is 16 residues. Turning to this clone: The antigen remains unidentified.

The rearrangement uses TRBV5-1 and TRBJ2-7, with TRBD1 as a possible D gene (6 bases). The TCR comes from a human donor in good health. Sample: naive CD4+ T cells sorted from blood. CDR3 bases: TGCGCCAGCAGCCCTTCCCCGACAGGCAAAATCTACGAGCAGTACTTC. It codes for CASSPSPTGKIYEQYF.